The 11 T cell receptor beta chains below come from one sample, sequenced in a study of T cell repertoires in cytomegalovirus infection (dated by TCRdb to 2018 to 2020). The run used an Illumina HiSeq 1500. Clones were called with MiXCR by TCRdb after fastp trimmed the public reads at Q25, and only in-frame beta chains were retained. Here each entry gathers all rows of one CDR3 protein and keeps the most common genes and DNA. For this sample the table gives some 940,000 distinct CDR3 sequences, of which roughly 31% were detected only once. Together, the top ten hold 11% to 15% of the sample. These TCRs' antigens remain unknown. The sample's treatment or condition, from its label and the paper: in vitro stimulation with specific CMV peptide epitopes to enrich CMV-specific T cells. Source: cultured CD8+ T cells from PBMCs, taken from culture after CMV antigen stimulation. The origin of the receptors is a human donor in good health (CMV status not recorded). Some clones in this sample may be carry-over from other donors' samples.

The chain carries TRBV6-6 and TRBJ1-1, with TRBD1 identical over 8 bases. Germline V gene data show CDR1 as MNHNY and CDR2 as SVGAGI (reference sequence). The ends lost 4 bases at V and 4 bases at J; junction bases unmatched: 5. CDR3 length: 14 amino acids. CDR3 amino acids: CASSWTGKGTEAFF. DNA of the CDR3: TGTGCCAGCAGTTGGACAGGGAAAGGCACTGAAGCTTTCTTT.

The chain combines TRBV2 with TRBJ1-5, with D hard to call. Germline lookup yields CDR1 SNHLY and CDR2 FYNNEI. The CDR3 loop spans 13 amino acids. V was shortened by 2 bases and J by 2 bases, with 4 bases between the two germline ends. Here the CDR3 reads CASSEMGNQPQHF. The CDR3 DNA sequence: TGTGCCAGCAGTGAAATGGGCAATCAGCCCCAGCATTTT.

This clonotype was seen ten or more times. The gene calls are TRBV20-1 and TRBJ1-5; D is uncertain. Trimming took 6 bases from V and 1 from J, leaving 22 bases between them. The CDR3 contains 17 residues. Germline V gives CDR1 DFQATT, CDR2 SNEGSKA (reference sequence). The DNA of the CDR3 is TGCAGTGCCGCCCGGCGGGCGGGTTTTAGAAGCAATCAGCCCCAGCATTTT. Amino acid sequence: CSAARRAGFRSNQPQHF.

The chain couples TRBV6-5 to TRBJ2-5, with TRBD2 identical over 7 bases. Trimming cost V 0 bases and J 3 bases; bases outside gene matches: 7. The CDR3 consists of 16 residues. Germline-derived CDR1 and CDR2 are MNHEY and SVGAGI. In DNA, the CDR3 is TGTGCCAGCAGTTACTCGACTGGGGGGGGGGAAGAGACCCAGTACTTC. Translating it yields CASSYSTGGGEETQYF.

There are a few counts of this clonotype. DNA of the CDR3: TGTGCCAGCAGCCTCTTAACAGGCGAAGCTTTCTTT. Residues: CASSLLTGEAFF. The chain employs TRBV6-1 and TRBJ1-1; the D gene is possibly TRBD1 (5 bases). Deletions cut 6 bases from V and 8 bases from J, with 13 bases between. The length of the CDR3 is 12 residues. Germline CDR1 MNHNS, CDR2 SASEGT.

As to this clonotype: Mismatch with germline at one junction end may stem from a read error. The genes are TRBV7-2 and TRBJ2-1; D is uncertain. The germline V gene encodes CDR1 SGHTA and CDR2 FQGNSA. There are 12 residues in the CDR3. The CDR3 DNA reads as TGTGTCAGCAGCTTAGAGGACAATGAGCAGTTCTTC. Translated: CVSSLEDNEQFF.

V usage is TRBV15 and J usage is TRBJ1-3, with TRBD1 matching over 9 bases. CDR3 size: 16 residues. Germline assignment: CDR1 LNHNV and CDR2 YYDKDF (reference sequence). V was clipped by 0 bases and J by 3 bases; unmatched bases: 3. The CDR3 loop reads CATSRDGDRVGNTIYF. CDR3 sequence (DNA): TGTGCCACCAGCAGAGATGGGGACAGGGTTGGAAACACCATATATTTT.

The J gene is TRBJ2-1, the V gene TRBV20-1, with D perhaps TRBD2 (6 bases). Trimming shortened V by 5 bases and J by 3 bases, and 14 bases separated the two germline ends. Germline V gene lookup returns CDR1 DFQATT and CDR2 SNEGSKA (reference sequence). The CDR3 contains 14 residues. CDR3 in amino acids: CSAQGLRGYNEQFF. The CDR3 nucleotides read TGCAGTGCTCAAGGATTGCGGGGCTACAATGAGCAGTTCTTC.

This chain uses TRBV4-1 with TRBJ1-1; 8 bases fit TRBD1. This CDR3 is built from 17 residues. The germline CDR1 and CDR2 sequences are MGHRA and YSYEKL. The V gene end was trimmed by 0 bases and the J gene end by 5 bases; junction bases not matched to a gene: 11. CDR3 in amino acids: CASSQDPHQGAETEAFF. DNA of the CDR3: TGCGCCAGCAGCCAAGATCCACACCAGGGGGCTGAAACTGAAGCTTTCTTT.

The chain carries TRBV5-8 and TRBJ2-6; D ambiguous. CDR3 length: 16 residues. Germline V gene sequence: CDR1 SGHTS, CDR2 YDEGEE. The germline V and J ends were trimmed by 0 bases and 3 bases, with 10 bases remaining between them. CDR3 residues: CASSLARGSGANVLTF. In nucleotides, the CDR3 is TGTGCCAGCAGCTTGGCCAGAGGAAGTGGGGCCAACGTCCTGACTTTC. The full variable domain, with the rest looked up from reference TRBV5-8 and TRBJ2-6, is EAGVTQSPTHLIKTRGQQATLRCSPISGHTSVYWYQQALGLGLQFLLWYDEGEERNRGNFPPRFSGRQFPNYSSELNVNALELEDSALYLCASSLARGSGANVLTFGAGSRLTVL.

This clonotype was seen a few times. The rearrangement uses TRBV14 and TRBJ2-3; unclear D gene. Germline lookup yields CDR1 SGHDN and CDR2 FVKESK. The CDR3 loop spans 13 amino acids. V lost 2 bases, J lost 6 bases, and 9 bases lay in between. This CDR3 reads CASSQLGDDTQYF. CDR3 DNA sequence: TGTGCCAGCAGCCAACTAGGTGACGATACGCAGTATTTT.